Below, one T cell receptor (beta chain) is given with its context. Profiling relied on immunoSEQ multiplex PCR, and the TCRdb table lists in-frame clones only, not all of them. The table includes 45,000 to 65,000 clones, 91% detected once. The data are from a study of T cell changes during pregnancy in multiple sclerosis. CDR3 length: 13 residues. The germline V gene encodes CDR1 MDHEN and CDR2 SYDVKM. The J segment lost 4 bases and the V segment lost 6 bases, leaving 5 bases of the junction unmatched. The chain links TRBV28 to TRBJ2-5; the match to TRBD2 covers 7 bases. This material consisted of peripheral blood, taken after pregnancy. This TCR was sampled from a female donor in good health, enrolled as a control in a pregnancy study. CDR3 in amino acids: CASSRSGGETQYF. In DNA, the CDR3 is TGTGCCAGCAGCAGGTCGGGGGGAGAGACCCAGTACTTC.